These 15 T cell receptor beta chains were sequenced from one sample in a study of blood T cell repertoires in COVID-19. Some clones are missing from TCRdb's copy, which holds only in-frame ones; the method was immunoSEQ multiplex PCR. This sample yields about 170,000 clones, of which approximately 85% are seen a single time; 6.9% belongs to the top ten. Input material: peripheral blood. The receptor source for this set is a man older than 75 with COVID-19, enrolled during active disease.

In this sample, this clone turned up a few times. Here the CDR3 reads CASTLGRYPENEQFF. The CDR3 DNA reads TGTGCCAGCACCCTGGGGCGGTACCCTGAGAATGAGCAGTTCTTC. V is TRBV7-9 and J is TRBJ2-1; tentatively, D is TRBD1 (5 bases). This CDR3 has 15 amino acids. Germline-derived CDR1 and CDR2 are SEHNR and FQNEAQ (reference sequence). Trimming left V 7 bases short and J 7 bases short, with 20 bases between.

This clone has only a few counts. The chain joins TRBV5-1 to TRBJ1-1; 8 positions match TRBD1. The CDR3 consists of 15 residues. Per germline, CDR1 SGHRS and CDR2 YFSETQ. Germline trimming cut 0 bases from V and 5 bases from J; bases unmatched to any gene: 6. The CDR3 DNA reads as TGCGCCAGCAGCTTGGCAGGGACAGGAGAGACTGAAGCTTTCTTT. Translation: CASSLAGTGETEAFF.

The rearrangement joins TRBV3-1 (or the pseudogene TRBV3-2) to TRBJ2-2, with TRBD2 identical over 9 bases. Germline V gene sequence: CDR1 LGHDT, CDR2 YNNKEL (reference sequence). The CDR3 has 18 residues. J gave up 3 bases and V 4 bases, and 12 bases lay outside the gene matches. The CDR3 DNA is TGTGCCAGCAGCCCGGAAGGGACTAGCAGCCTATACACCGGGGAGCTGTTTTTT. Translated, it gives CASSPEGTSSLYTGELFF.

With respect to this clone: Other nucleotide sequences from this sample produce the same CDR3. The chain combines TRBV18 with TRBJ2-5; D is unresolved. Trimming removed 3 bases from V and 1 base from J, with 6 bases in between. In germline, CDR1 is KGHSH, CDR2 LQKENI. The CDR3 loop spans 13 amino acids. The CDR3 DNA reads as TGTGCCAGCTCACCCGGGTCCCAAGAGACCCAGTACTTC. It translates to CASSPGSQETQYF. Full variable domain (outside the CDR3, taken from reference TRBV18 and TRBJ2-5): NAGVMQNPRHLVRRRGQEARLRCSPMKGHSHVYWYRQLPEEGLKFMVYLQKENIIDESGMPKERFSAEFPKEGPSILRIQQVVRGDSAAYFCASSPGSQETQYFGPGTRLLVL.

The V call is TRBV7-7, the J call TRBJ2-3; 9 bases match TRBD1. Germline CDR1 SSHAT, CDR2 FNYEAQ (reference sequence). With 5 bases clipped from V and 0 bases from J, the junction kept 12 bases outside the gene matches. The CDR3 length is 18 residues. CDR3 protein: CASSPYPQQGASTDTQYF. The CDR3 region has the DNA TGTGCCAGCAGCCCGTACCCGCAACAGGGGGCAAGCACAGATACGCAGTATTTT.

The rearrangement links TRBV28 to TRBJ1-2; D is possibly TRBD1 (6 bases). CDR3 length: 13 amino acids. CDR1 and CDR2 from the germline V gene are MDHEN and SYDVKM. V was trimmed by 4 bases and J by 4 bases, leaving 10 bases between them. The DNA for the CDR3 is TGTGCCAGCAGTTATGGACAGTCCTATGGCTACACCTTC. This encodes CASSYGQSYGYTF.

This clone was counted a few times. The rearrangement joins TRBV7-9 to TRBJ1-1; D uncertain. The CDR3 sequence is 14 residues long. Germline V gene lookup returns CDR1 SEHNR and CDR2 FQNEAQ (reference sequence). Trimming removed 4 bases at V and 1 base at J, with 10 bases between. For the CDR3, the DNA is TGTGCCAGCAGCTATGGTACCGGGAACACTGAAGCTTTCTTT. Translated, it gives CASSYGTGNTEAFF.

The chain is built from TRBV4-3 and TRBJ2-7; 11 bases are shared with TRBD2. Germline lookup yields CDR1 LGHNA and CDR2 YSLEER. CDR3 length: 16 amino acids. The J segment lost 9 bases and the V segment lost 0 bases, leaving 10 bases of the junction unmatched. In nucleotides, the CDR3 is TGCGCCAGCAGCCAAGATCTGACTAGCGGGGTCAGGAGGCAGTACTTC. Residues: CASSQDLTSGVRRQYF.

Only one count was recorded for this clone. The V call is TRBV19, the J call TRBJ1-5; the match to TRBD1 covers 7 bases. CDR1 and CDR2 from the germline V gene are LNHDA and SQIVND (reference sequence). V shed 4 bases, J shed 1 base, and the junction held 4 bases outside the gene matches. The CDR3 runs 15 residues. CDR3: CASSRDRVSNQPQHF. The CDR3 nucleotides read TGTGCCAGTAGTAGGGACAGAGTCAGCAATCAGCCCCAGCATTTT.

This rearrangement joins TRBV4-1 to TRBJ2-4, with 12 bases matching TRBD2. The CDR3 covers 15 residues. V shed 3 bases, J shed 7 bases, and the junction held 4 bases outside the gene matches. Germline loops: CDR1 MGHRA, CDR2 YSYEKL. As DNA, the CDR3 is TGCGCCAGCAGCCAGCTTACTAGCGGGGGGAACATTCAGTACTTC. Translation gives CASSQLTSGGNIQYF.

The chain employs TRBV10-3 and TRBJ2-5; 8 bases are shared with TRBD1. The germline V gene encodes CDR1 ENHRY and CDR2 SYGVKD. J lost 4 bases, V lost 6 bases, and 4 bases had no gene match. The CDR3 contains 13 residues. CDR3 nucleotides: TGTGCCATCAGCATACAGGGGGGAGAGACCCAGTACTTC. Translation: CAISIQGGETQYF.

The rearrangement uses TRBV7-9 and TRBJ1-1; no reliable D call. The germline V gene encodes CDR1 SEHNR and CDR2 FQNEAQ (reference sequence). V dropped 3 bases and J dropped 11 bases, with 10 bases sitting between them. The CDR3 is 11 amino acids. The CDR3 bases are TGTGCCAGCAGCTTGCAGACATTGGCTTTCTTT. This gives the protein CASSLQTLAFF.

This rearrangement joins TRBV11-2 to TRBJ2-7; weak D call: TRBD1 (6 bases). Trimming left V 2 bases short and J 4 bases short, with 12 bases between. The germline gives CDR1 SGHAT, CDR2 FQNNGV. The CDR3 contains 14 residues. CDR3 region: CASSLLTGIYEQYF. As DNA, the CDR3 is TGTGCCAGCAGCTTACTCACAGGGATATACGAGCAGTACTTC.

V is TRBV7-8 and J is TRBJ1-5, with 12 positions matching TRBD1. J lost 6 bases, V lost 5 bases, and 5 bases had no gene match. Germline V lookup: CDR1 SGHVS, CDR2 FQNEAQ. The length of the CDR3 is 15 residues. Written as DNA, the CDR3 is TGTGCCAGCAGCACCGGGACAGGGGGCCCTCAGCCCCAGCATTTT. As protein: CASSTGTGGPQPQHF.

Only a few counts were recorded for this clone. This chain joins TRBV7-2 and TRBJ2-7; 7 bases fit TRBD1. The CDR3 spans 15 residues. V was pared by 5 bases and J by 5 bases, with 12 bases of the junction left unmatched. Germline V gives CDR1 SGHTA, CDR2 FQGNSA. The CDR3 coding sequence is TGTGCCAGCAGCAAGGAGGACAGGCAGTACAACGAGCAGTACTTC. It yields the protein CASSKEDRQYNEQYF.